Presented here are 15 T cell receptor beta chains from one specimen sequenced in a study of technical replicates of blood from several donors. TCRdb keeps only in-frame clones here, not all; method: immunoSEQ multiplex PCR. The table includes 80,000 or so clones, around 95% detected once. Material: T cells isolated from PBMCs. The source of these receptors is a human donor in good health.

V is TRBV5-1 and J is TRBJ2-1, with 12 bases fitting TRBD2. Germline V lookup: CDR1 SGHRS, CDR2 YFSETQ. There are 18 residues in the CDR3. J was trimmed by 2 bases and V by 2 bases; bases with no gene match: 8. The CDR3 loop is CASSFGASGRATYNEQFF. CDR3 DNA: TGCGCCAGCAGCTTTGGGGCTAGCGGGAGGGCTACCTACAATGAGCAGTTCTTC.

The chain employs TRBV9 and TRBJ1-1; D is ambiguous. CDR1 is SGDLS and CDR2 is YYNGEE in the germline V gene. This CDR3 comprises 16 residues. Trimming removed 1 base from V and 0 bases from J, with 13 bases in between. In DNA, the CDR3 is TGTGCCAGCAGCGTATATTCGACTCCTATGAACACTGAAGCTTTCTTT. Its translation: CASSVYSTPMNTEAFF.

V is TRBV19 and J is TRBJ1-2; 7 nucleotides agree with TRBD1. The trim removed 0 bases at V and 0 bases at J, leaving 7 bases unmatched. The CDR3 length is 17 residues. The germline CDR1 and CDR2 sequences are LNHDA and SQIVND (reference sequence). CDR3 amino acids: CASSIETGVETNYGYTF. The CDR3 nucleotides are TGTGCCAGTAGTATAGAAACAGGGGTCGAAACTAACTATGGCTACACCTTC.

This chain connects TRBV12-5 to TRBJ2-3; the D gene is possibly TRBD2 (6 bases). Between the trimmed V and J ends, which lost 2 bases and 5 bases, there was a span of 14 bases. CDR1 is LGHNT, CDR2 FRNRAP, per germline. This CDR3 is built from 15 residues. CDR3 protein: CASGLQERRGDTQYF. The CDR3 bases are TGTGCTAGTGGTTTGCAAGAGCGGAGGGGAGATACGCAGTATTTT.

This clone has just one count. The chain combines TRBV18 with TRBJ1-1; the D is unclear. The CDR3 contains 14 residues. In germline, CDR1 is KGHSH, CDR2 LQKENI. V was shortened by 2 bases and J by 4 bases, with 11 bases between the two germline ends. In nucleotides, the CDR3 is TGTGCCAGCTCACCATTGGTTTTCAGCACTGAAGCTTTCTTT. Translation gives CASSPLVFSTEAFF.

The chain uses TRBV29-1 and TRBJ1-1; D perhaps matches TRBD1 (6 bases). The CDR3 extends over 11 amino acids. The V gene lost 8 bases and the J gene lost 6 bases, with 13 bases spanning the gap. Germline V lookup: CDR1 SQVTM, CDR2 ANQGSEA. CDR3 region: CSFLQGPEAFF. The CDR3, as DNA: TGCAGCTTTTTACAGGGACCTGAAGCTTTCTTT.

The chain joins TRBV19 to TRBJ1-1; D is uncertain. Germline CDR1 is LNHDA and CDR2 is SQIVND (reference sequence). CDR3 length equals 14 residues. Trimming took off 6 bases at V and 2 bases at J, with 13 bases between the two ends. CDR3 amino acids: CASRLHEGNTEAFF. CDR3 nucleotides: TGTGCCAGTAGACTCCACGAGGGTAACACTGAAGCTTTCTTT.

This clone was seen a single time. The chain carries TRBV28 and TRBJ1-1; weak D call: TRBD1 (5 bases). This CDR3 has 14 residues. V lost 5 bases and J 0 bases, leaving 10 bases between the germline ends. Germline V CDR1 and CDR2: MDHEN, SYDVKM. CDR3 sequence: CASSPGLLNTEAFF. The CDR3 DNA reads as TGTGCCAGCAGTCCGGGACTGCTGAACACTGAAGCTTTCTTT.

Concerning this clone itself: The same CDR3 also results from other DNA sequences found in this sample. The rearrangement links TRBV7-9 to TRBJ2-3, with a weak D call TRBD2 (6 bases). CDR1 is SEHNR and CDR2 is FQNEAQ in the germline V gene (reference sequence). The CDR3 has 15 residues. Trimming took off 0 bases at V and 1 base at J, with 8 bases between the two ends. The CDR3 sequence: CASSLAAGGTDTQYF. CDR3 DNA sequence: TGTGCCAGCAGCTTAGCAGCGGGTGGCACAGATACGCAGTATTTT.

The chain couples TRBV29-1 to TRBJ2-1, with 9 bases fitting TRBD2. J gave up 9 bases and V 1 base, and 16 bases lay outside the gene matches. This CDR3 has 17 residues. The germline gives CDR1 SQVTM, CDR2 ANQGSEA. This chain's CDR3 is CSVEAPGTSRRRPEQFF. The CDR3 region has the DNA TGCAGCGTTGAAGCTCCCGGGACTAGCCGGAGACGGCCTGAGCAGTTCTTC.

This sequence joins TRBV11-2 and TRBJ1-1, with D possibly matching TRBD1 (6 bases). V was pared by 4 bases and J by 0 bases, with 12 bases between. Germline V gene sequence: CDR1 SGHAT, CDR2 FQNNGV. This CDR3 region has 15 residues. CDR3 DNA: TGTGCCAGCAGCTGGACCCAGGGGCTGAACACTGAAGCTTTCTTT. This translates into CASSWTQGLNTEAFF.

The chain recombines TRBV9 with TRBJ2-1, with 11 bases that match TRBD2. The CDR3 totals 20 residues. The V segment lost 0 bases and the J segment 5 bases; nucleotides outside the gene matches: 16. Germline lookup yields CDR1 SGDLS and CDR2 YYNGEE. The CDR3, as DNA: TGTGCCAGCAGCGTAGCCGGACGGCCAGAAAGACTAGCGGGAAACAATGAGCAGTTCTTC. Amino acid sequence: CASSVAGRPERLAGNNEQFF.

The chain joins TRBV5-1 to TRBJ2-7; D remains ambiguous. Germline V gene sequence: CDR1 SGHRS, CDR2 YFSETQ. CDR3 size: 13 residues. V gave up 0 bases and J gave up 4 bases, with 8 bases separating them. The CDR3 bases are TGCGCCAGCAGCTTGGCTAGATGGTACGAGCAGTACTTC. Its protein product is CASSLARWYEQYF.

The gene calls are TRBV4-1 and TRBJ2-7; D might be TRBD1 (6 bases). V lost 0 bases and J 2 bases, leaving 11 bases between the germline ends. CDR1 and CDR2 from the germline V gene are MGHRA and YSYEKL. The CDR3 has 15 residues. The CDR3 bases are TGCGCCAGCAGCCAAGACTCAGGGGAGCCCTACGAGCAGTACTTC. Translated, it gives CASSQDSGEPYEQYF.

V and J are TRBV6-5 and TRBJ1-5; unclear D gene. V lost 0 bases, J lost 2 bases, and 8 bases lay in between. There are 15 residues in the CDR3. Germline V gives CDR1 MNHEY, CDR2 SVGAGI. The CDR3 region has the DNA TGTGCCAGCAGTTACTCTGAGGCGGGCAATCAGCCCCAGCATTTT. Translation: CASSYSEAGNQPQHF.